The 25 T cell receptor beta chains below were found in one sample sequenced in a study of blood T cell repertoires in COVID-19. Here immunoSEQ multiplex PCR was the method, and the copy in TCRdb shows in-frame clones only, minus some. The sample includes approximately 280,000 clones, around nine tenths of them seen just once. Sequenced material: PBMCs or T cells enriched from blood (not recorded which). All receptors derive from a woman between 40 and 55 years old who had recovered from COVID-19.

This chain joins TRBV6-5 and TRBJ2-7, with TRBD1 identical over 10 bases. The germline V gene has CDR1 MNHEY and CDR2 SVGAGI. Unmatched junction bases numbered 6, after V lost 4 bases and J lost 6 bases. The CDR3 is made up of 14 amino acids. CDR3: CASSWDRGNSEQYF. Written as DNA, the CDR3 is TGTGCCAGCAGTTGGGACAGGGGAAACTCCGAGCAGTACTTC.

The chain has TRBV19 and TRBJ1-3; D gene uncertain. With 1 base removed from V and 0 bases from J, the gap between germline ends came to 7 bases. CDR1 and CDR2 (germline): LNHDA, SQIVND (reference sequence). The CDR3 sequence is 15 residues long. CDR3 DNA sequence: TGTGCCAGTAGTATAGGTACAGCCTCTGGAAACACCATATATTTT. Its translation is CASSIGTASGNTIYF.

The rearrangement uses TRBV6-6 and TRBJ1-3; 9 bases agree with TRBD1. This CDR3 is 15 amino acids long. V shed 5 bases and J 5 bases; nucleotides not matched to a gene: 7. CDR1 MNHNY and CDR2 SVGAGI come from the germline V gene (reference sequence). This CDR3 reads CASSTAGTGRNTIYF. CDR3 nucleotides: TGTGCCAGCAGTACTGCCGGGACAGGGAGAAACACCATATATTTT.

The chain is built from TRBV5-4 and TRBJ2-5, with TRBD2 identical over 10 bases. J was trimmed by 3 bases and V by 3 bases; bases with no gene match: 8. This CDR3 comprises 16 residues. CDR1 SGHNT and CDR2 YYREEE come from the germline V gene (reference sequence). The CDR3 nucleotides are TGTGCCAGCAGCTACGGACTAGCGGAGATTAAAGAGACCCAGTACTTC. Translated, it gives CASSYGLAEIKETQYF.

The chain uses TRBV7-6 and TRBJ1-5; 7 bases fit TRBD1. The CDR3 sequence is 15 residues long. Germline loops: CDR1 SGHVS, CDR2 FNYEAQ. The V and J ends lost 5 bases and 6 bases, in that order; junction bases with no gene match: 10. The DNA of the CDR3 is TGTGCCAGCAGCCGCGAAGACAGGGATGGTCAGCCCCAGCATTTT. Encoded protein: CASSREDRDGQPQHF.

This clone was picked up one time. CDR3 in DNA: TGTGCCTGGAGTGTAATGGGGCTAGCGCACGAGCAGTACTTC. Translated, it gives CAWSVMGLAHEQYF. The chain joins TRBV30 to TRBJ2-7; tentative D call: TRBD2 (6 bases). Germline lookup yields CDR1 GTSNPN and CDR2 SVGIG (reference sequence). CDR3 length: 14 amino acids. Trimming removed 0 bases from V and 5 bases from J, with 14 bases in between.

As concerns this clone: The sample contains more than one DNA sequence encoding this CDR3. CDR3 nucleotide sequence: TGTGCCAGTTCCCCCGGGACAGGCTCCTACGAGCAGTACTTC. Protein product: CASSPGTGSYEQYF. V and J are TRBV19 and TRBJ2-7; 8 positions match TRBD1. Germline loops: CDR1 LNHDA, CDR2 SQIVND (reference sequence). This CDR3 comprises 14 residues. The V gene end was trimmed by 8 bases and the J gene end by 0 bases; junction bases not matched to a gene: 6.

This clone was counted many times. The J gene is TRBJ2-7, the V gene TRBV5-4; 7 positions match TRBD2. CDR1 SGHNT and CDR2 YYREEE come from the germline V gene (reference sequence). The V gene end was trimmed by 3 bases and the J gene end by 3 bases; junction bases not matched to a gene: 12. This CDR3 is 16 amino acids long. Here the CDR3 reads CASSSSGGELFYEQYF. The CDR3 nucleotides are TGTGCCAGCAGCTCTAGCGGAGGGGAGCTCTTCTACGAGCAGTACTTC.

This clone has a handful of counts. The J gene is TRBJ2-2, the V gene TRBV7-9; D remains unclear. CDR1 is SEHNR, CDR2 FQNEAQ, per germline (reference sequence). The germline V and J ends were trimmed by 4 bases and 2 bases, with 14 bases remaining between them. The CDR3 consists of 16 residues. In DNA form, the CDR3 reads TGTGCCAGCAGCTCCCCGTTCCTATCAAACACCGGGGAGCTGTTTTTT. Amino acid sequence: CASSSPFLSNTGELFF.

Only a few counts were recorded for this clone. The rearrangement uses TRBV10-3 and TRBJ1-2; tentative D call: TRBD1 (5 bases). The germline V gene has CDR1 ENHRY and CDR2 SYGVKD. Trimming pared 0 bases from V and 3 bases from J, leaving 5 bases between. CDR3 size: 13 residues. The DNA for the CDR3 is TGTGCCATCAGTGAGTCGACAGACTATGGCTACACCTTC. Encoded protein: CAISESTDYGYTF.

V and J are TRBV9 and TRBJ1-3; the D gene is possibly TRBD1 (5 bases). Germline loops: CDR1 SGDLS, CDR2 YYNGEE. V dropped 0 bases and J dropped 3 bases, with 16 bases sitting between them. The CDR3 has 17 amino acids. The CDR3 sequence: CASSVAGGTGRGNTIYF. The CDR3 DNA is TGTGCCAGCAGCGTAGCGGGGGGGACCGGTCGTGGAAACACCATATATTTT.

V gene TRBV30 combines with J gene TRBJ2-1; D unclear. The CDR3 totals 15 residues. Germline CDR1 reads GTSNPN; CDR2 reads SVGIG (reference sequence). V was cut by 2 bases and J by 7 bases, with 18 bases left in between. CDR3 DNA sequence: TGTGCCTGGAGTCCCCCACGCGCGCGGTGGAATGAGCAGTTCTTC. This codes for CAWSPPRARWNEQFF.

V usage is TRBV4-2 and J usage is TRBJ1-4; no clear D gene. CDR3 length equals 13 residues. V shed 0 bases and J shed 8 bases, with 7 bases lying between them. Germline CDR1 and CDR2: LGHNA and YNFKEQ. CDR3 DNA sequence: TGTGCCAGCAGCCAAGACTACCGGGAAAAACTGTTTTTT. As protein: CASSQDYREKLFF.

V usage is TRBV3-1 (or the pseudogene TRBV3-2) and J usage is TRBJ1-5; D gene unclear. Trimming stripped 4 bases from V and 2 bases from J, with 3 bases between. The CDR3 spans 12 residues. The germline V gene encodes CDR1 LGHDT and CDR2 YNNKEL (reference sequence). The CDR3 sequence: CASSLGNQPQHF. The CDR3, as DNA: TGTGCCAGCAGCCTCGGCAATCAGCCCCAGCATTTT.

Points on this clone: One junction end does not reproduce the germline sequence, and a read error may be involved. The chain employs TRBV7-7 and TRBJ2-2; 11 positions agree with TRBD2. The CDR3 length is 16 residues. In germline, CDR1 is SSHAT, CDR2 FNYEAQ (reference sequence). The CDR3 nucleotides are TGTGCTAGCAGCGCCACTAGCGGGAGTGTGGCGGGGGAGCTGTTTTTT. Translated: CASSATSGSVAGELFF. Based on the CDR3 plus reference TRBV7-7 and TRBJ2-2, the full variable domain is GAGVSQSPRYKVTKRGQDVTLRCDPISSHATLYWYQQALGQGPEFLTYFNYEAQPDKSGLPSDRFSAERPEGSISTLTIQRTEQRDSAMYRCASSATSGSVAGELFFGEGSRLTVL.

The rearrangement links TRBV4-3 to TRBJ1-2; 7 positions match TRBD1. CDR1 and CDR2 (germline): LGHNA, YSLEER. J was trimmed by 8 bases and V by 1 base; bases with no gene match: 16. The CDR3 is 17 amino acids. CDR3 sequence: CASSQGSPSPDRLGYTF. The CDR3 DNA reads as TGCGCCAGCAGCCAAGGGTCCCCCTCGCCGGACAGGTTAGGCTACACCTTC.

The chain employs TRBV24-1 and TRBJ1-3; D call uncertain. The CDR3 is 13 residues long. Per germline, CDR1 KGHDR and CDR2 SFDVKD. The V end lost 2 bases, the J end lost 9 bases, and 10 bases lay between the germline ends. This chain's CDR3 is CATSDWSSGTIYF. CDR3 sequence (DNA): TGTGCCACCAGTGATTGGAGCAGCGGCACCATATATTTT.

The V call is TRBV19, the J call TRBJ2-6; 8 bases map to TRBD1. CDR1 LNHDA and CDR2 SQIVND come from the germline V gene (reference sequence). CDR3 length equals 15 residues. V dropped 9 bases and J dropped 0; count of bases not matched to a gene: 4. The CDR3 region is CASRDRSSGANVLTF. In DNA, the CDR3 is TGTGCCAGCCGGGACAGGAGCTCTGGGGCCAACGTCCTGACTTTC.

The V call is TRBV28, the J call TRBJ2-5; D ambiguous. The CDR3 runs 15 residues. The V and J ends lost 2 bases and 1 base respectively, with 11 bases between them. Germline-derived CDR1 and CDR2 are MDHEN and SYDVKM. The CDR3, as DNA: TGTGCCAGCAGTTTAAGTGCGGCCCTCCAAGAGACCCAGTACTTC. Translation gives CASSLSAALQETQYF.

In its sample, this clone was seen once. The chain combines TRBV30 with TRBJ2-1; 10 bases agree with TRBD2. J lost 1 base, V lost 7 bases, and 4 bases had no gene match. CDR3 length: 14 amino acids. The germline gives CDR1 GTSNPN, CDR2 SVGIG (reference sequence). Written as DNA, the CDR3 is TGTGCCTCCAGGACTAGCGGATCCTACAATGAGCAGTTCTTC. Its protein product is CASRTSGSYNEQFF.

This chain connects TRBV27 to TRBJ1-4, with D uncertain. The V and J ends lost 5 bases and 2 bases respectively, with 9 bases between them. The germline gives CDR1 MNHEY, CDR2 SMNVEV (reference sequence). CDR3 length: 14 amino acids. The DNA of the CDR3 is TGTGCCAGCAGTCTTTACAGCACTAATGAAAAACTGTTTTTT. It yields the protein CASSLYSTNEKLFF.

V usage is TRBV28 and J usage is TRBJ2-7, with TRBD1 identical over 9 bases. With 6 bases clipped from V and 5 bases from J, the junction kept 11 bases outside the gene matches. This CDR3 region has 15 residues. Germline V gene sequence: CDR1 MDHEN, CDR2 SYDVKM. CDR3 sequence reads: CASRGTGGAFHEQYF. The DNA of the CDR3 is TGTGCCAGCAGGGGTACAGGGGGCGCGTTCCACGAGCAGTACTTC.

The rearrangement links TRBV7-2 to TRBJ1-5; TRBD1 aligns across 8 bases. Trimming cost V 1 base and J 4 bases; bases outside gene matches: 0. CDR3 length: 14 residues. CDR1 is SGHTA, CDR2 FQGNSA, per germline. CDR3 in amino acids: CASSLGTGNQPQHF. The CDR3, as DNA: TGTGCCAGCAGCTTAGGGACAGGGAATCAGCCCCAGCATTTT.

The chain employs TRBV7-2 and TRBJ2-7, with D possibly being TRBD1 (6 bases). Trimming pared 6 bases from V and 1 base from J, leaving 10 bases between. Germline V gives CDR1 SGHTA, CDR2 FQGNSA. CDR3 size: 13 residues. DNA for the CDR3: TGTGCCAGCAGGGCAGGGGCTTCCTACGAGCAGTACTTC. It yields the protein CASRAGASYEQYF.

About this clone: Other DNA sequences in the sample encode the same CDR3. V is TRBV28 and J is TRBJ1-3, with TRBD1 identical over 8 bases. This CDR3 has 15 residues. J lost 4 bases, V lost 6 bases, and 8 bases had no gene match. Per germline, CDR1 MDHEN and CDR2 SYDVKM. The CDR3 is CASSSTGAGGNTIYF. The CDR3, as DNA: TGTGCCAGCAGCTCGACAGGGGCGGGAGGAAACACCATATATTTT.